These 25 T cell receptor beta chains were sequenced from one sample in a study of cytomegalovirus exposure and HLA in healthy donors. Amplification used 60 Vbeta primers and 13 Jbeta primers. Data came from immunoSEQ multiplex PCR; TCRdb stores just in-frame clones and leaves some out. The sample contains 60,000 to 75,000 clones, around 70% of which appear only once. Sequenced material: PBMCs. The receptors here all came from a woman aged 25 to 39 in good health and CMV-seropositive.

This clone was observed a few times. The V and J genes are TRBV7-6 and TRBJ1-5; no definite D call. The CDR3 has 15 amino acids. Germline V gene sequence: CDR1 SGHVS, CDR2 FNYEAQ. V dropped 1 base and J dropped 3 bases, with 10 bases sitting between them. The CDR3 nucleotides read TGTGCCAGCAGCTTAGGATCTACAGTCAATCAGCCCCAGCATTTT. This encodes CASSLGSTVNQPQHF.

The chain recombines TRBV11-2 with TRBJ1-1; a weak D match, TRBD1 (5 bases). The CDR3 runs 14 residues. With 2 bases removed from V and 4 bases from J, the gap between germline ends came to 11 bases. Germline V gene sequence: CDR1 SGHAT, CDR2 FQNNGV. The CDR3 coding sequence is TGTGCCAGCAGCTTATCCGGGGGTGGCACTGAAGCTTTCTTT. Protein: CASSLSGGGTEAFF.

The chain links TRBV7-9 to TRBJ2-1; 10 bases map to TRBD2. The length of the CDR3 is 18 residues. V shed 1 base and J 0 bases; nucleotides not matched to a gene: 6. Per the germline V gene, CDR1 is SEHNR and CDR2 is FQNEAQ (reference sequence). CDR3 loop: CASSLGSGRPSSYNEQFF. The CDR3 DNA sequence: TGTGCCAGCAGCTTAGGTAGCGGGAGGCCGAGCTCCTACAATGAGCAGTTCTTC. Drawing the rest from reference TRBV7-9 and TRBJ2-1, the complete variable domain is DTGVSQNPRHKITKRGQNVTFRCDPISEHNRLYWYRQTLGQGPEFLTYFQNEAQLEKSRLLSDRFSAERPKGSFSTLEIQRTEQGDSAMYLCASSLGSGRPSSYNEQFFGPGTRLTVL.

The chain combines TRBV10-2 with TRBJ1-1, with D unresolved. The CDR3 has 13 residues. Deletions cut 7 bases from V and 1 base from J, with 10 bases between. Germline assignment: CDR1 WSHSY and CDR2 SAAADI. The DNA for the CDR3 is TGCGCCAGCACGATAGAAAAGAACACTGAAGCTTTCTTT. This gives the protein CASTIEKNTEAFF.

In its sample, this clone was seen a few times. The J gene is TRBJ2-5, the V gene TRBV5-6; 11 positions match TRBD2. The CDR3 has 16 residues. After removal of 2 bases from V and 1 base from J, the junction contained 4 bases not matched to a gene. Germline V gene data show CDR1 as SGHDT and CDR2 as YYEEEE. The CDR3 sequence: CASSFLAGGTQETQYF. CDR3 DNA sequence: TGTGCCAGCAGCTTTCTAGCGGGAGGAACCCAAGAGACCCAGTACTTC.

V and J are TRBV4-2 and TRBJ1-1, with D maybe TRBD1 (6 bases). Trimming pared 1 base from V and 1 base from J, leaving 10 bases between. Germline CDR1 reads LGHNA; CDR2 reads YNFKEQ. The CDR3 is 15 residues long. CDR3 sequence reads: CASSQGQARNTEAFF. The CDR3 coding sequence is TGTGCCAGCAGCCAAGGACAGGCGCGGAACACTGAAGCTTTCTTT.

The chain recombines TRBV28 with TRBJ2-3; TRBD2 is a possible D gene (6 bases). The CDR3 sequence is 14 residues long. The ends were cut back, 4 bases at V and 2 bases at J, with 10 bases in the middle. CDR1 is MDHEN, CDR2 SYDVKM, per germline. The CDR3 spells CASSSAGFTDTQYF. As DNA, the CDR3 is TGTGCCAGCAGTTCTGCGGGGTTCACAGATACGCAGTATTTT.

The V and J genes are TRBV5-6 and TRBJ1-2; TRBD1 is a possible D gene (5 bases). The CDR3 runs 13 residues. Germline CDR1 SGHDT, CDR2 YYEEEE. Trimming cost V 4 bases and J 6 bases, with 13 bases left between them. This CDR3 reads CASSRGLGDGYTF. As DNA, the CDR3 is TGTGCCAGCAGCCGGGGACTCGGGGATGGCTACACCTTC.

The table lists this clone with a count of one. The CDR3 DNA is TGTGCCAGCAGCTTAGATATTACAGGGTCCAGTGAAGCTTTCTTT. Protein: CASSLDITGSSEAFF. V usage is TRBV11-2 and J usage is TRBJ1-1, with D tentatively TRBD1 (6 bases). The CDR3 contains 15 residues. Germline CDR1 and CDR2: SGHAT and FQNNGV. Trimming left V 0 bases short and J 7 bases short, with 15 bases between.

V is TRBV11-2 and J is TRBJ2-2; possible D gene TRBD2, 6 bases. Germline CDR1 and CDR2: SGHAT and FQNNGV. This CDR3 contains 14 residues. V shed 4 bases and J shed 5 bases, with 11 bases lying between them. The CDR3 DNA reads as TGTGCCAGCAGCTCTCTAGCGAGAACCGGGGAGCTGTTTTTT. Translation gives CASSSLARTGELFF.

The J gene is TRBJ1-1, the V gene TRBV29-1; TRBD1 matches at 7 bases. Germline V gene lookup returns CDR1 SQVTM and CDR2 ANQGSEA. This CDR3 is built from 12 residues. The V segment lost 7 bases and the J segment 4 bases; nucleotides outside the gene matches: 6. The CDR3 here is CSGRQGPTEAFF. In DNA form, the CDR3 reads TGCAGCGGCCGACAGGGCCCCACTGAAGCTTTCTTT. Filled out from reference TRBV29-1 and TRBJ1-1, the complete variable domain reads SAVISQKPSRDICQRGTSLTIQCQVDSQVTMMFWYRQQPGQSLTLIATANQGSEATYESGFVIDKFPISRPNLTFSTLTVSNMSPEDSSIYLCSGRQGPTEAFFGQGTRLTVV.

J is TRBJ1-3 and V is TRBV4-1; unclear D gene. V was pared by 4 bases and J by 0 bases, with 7 bases between. This CDR3 comprises 14 residues. Germline lookup yields CDR1 MGHRA and CDR2 YSYEKL. In nucleotides, the CDR3 is TGCGCCAGCAGCCGAAGAGACTCTGGAAACACCATATATTTT. Its protein is CASSRRDSGNTIYF.

The chain uses TRBV6-5 and TRBJ1-2; D gene unclear. The CDR3 is made up of 14 amino acids. Germline-derived CDR1 and CDR2 are MNHEY and SVGAGI. V shed 9 bases and J shed 4 bases, with 18 bases lying between them. The CDR3 region has the DNA TGTGCCAGTTCCGCGGGGATTACCAGCTATGGCTACACCTTC. Its translation: CASSAGITSYGYTF.

V and J are TRBV29-1 and TRBJ2-7, with D perhaps matching TRBD2 (5 bases). The V gene's germline CDR1 is SQVTM and CDR2 ANQGSEA. Trimming took 4 bases from V and 5 from J, leaving 18 bases between them. The CDR3 is 14 residues long. The CDR3, as DNA: TGCAGCGTTGTAGGCGCGAGGAGGCTTAACGAGCAGTACTTC. Encoded protein: CSVVGARRLNEQYF.

In its sample, this clone was seen a few times. The gene calls are TRBV7-2 and TRBJ1-4, with a tentative D call TRBD1 (6 bases). The CDR3 consists of 14 residues. Per the germline V gene, CDR1 is SGHTA and CDR2 is FQGNSA. Trimming pared 5 bases from V and 3 bases from J, leaving 10 bases between. This CDR3 reads CASSLGQSNEKLFF. CDR3 DNA sequence: TGTGCCAGCAGCCTCGGACAGTCTAATGAAAAACTGTTTTTT.

V is TRBV5-1 and J is TRBJ1-1; tentatively, D is TRBD1 (6 bases). V was clipped by 4 bases and J by 3 bases, with 13 bases between them. Germline CDR1 is SGHRS and CDR2 is YFSETQ. The CDR3 consists of 14 residues. CDR3 sequence: CASSGGLRDTEAFF. The CDR3 coding sequence is TGCGCCAGCAGCGGGGGCCTAAGGGACACTGAAGCTTTCTTT.

V is TRBV7-6 and J is TRBJ2-3; a possible D gene is TRBD1 (5 bases). CDR3 length equals 15 residues. The germline V gene encodes CDR1 SGHVS and CDR2 FNYEAQ. The ends were cut back, 2 bases at V and 3 bases at J, with 12 bases in the middle. In DNA, the CDR3 is TGTGCCAGCAGCTTAACAGGCCTCAAAACAGATACGCAGTATTTT. Translation: CASSLTGLKTDTQYF.

This clone was detected only a few times. V and J are TRBV29-1 and TRBJ1-2, with D tentatively TRBD1 (6 bases). This CDR3 is 13 amino acids long. Germline V gene lookup returns CDR1 SQVTM and CDR2 ANQGSEA. V was pared by 8 bases and J by 0 bases, with 13 bases between. CDR3 in amino acids: CSLWDTSNYGYTF. The CDR3 DNA is TGCAGCCTTTGGGACACTTCTAACTATGGCTACACCTTC.

The chain combines TRBV4-3 with TRBJ2-7; 13 bases fit TRBD2. Germline values: CDR1 LGHNA, CDR2 YSLEER. J was trimmed by 0 bases and V by 4 bases; bases with no gene match: 0. CDR3 length: 15 amino acids. The CDR3 here is CASSRTSGSSYEQYF. Here the CDR3 DNA reads TGCGCCAGCAGCCGGACTAGCGGGAGCTCCTACGAGCAGTACTTC.

This chain links TRBV5-1 with TRBJ2-3; D uncertain. The V and J ends lost 4 bases and 1 base respectively, with 19 bases between them. This CDR3 has 17 amino acids. Germline V gene sequence: CDR1 SGHRS, CDR2 YFSETQ. Here the CDR3 reads CASSRFRGKIGTDTQYF. In nucleotides, the CDR3 is TGCGCCAGCAGCCGTTTTCGAGGAAAAATCGGCACAGATACGCAGTATTTT.

The rearrangement joins TRBV5-3 to TRBJ1-6; D perhaps matches TRBD1 (5 bases). TRBV5-3 is given ORF status, its function remaining uncertain. V gave up 2 bases and J gave up 10 bases, with 7 bases separating them. The CDR3 is made up of 12 amino acids. The CDR3 DNA sequence: TGTGCCAGAAGCTTCGGGGGATCACCCCTCCACTTT. This codes for CARSFGGSPLHF.

This clone was detected a few times. J is TRBJ1-3 and V is TRBV18, with a weak D call TRBD1 (5 bases). Germline V lookup: CDR1 KGHSH, CDR2 LQKENI. This CDR3 comprises 17 residues. Trimming stripped 3 bases from V and 0 bases from J, with 15 bases between. For the CDR3, the DNA is TGTGCCAGCTCACCCTTGGAGGGGTCGAGCTCTGGAAACACCATATATTTT. Amino acid sequence: CASSPLEGSSSGNTIYF. Drawing the rest from reference TRBV18 and TRBJ1-3, the complete variable domain is NAGVMQNPRHLVRRRGQEARLRCSPMKGHSHVYWYRQLPEEGLKFMVYLQKENIIDESGMPKERFSAEFPKEGPSILRIQQVVRGDSAAYFCASSPLEGSSSGNTIYFGEGSWLTVV.

J is TRBJ2-7 and V is TRBV28; no reliable D call. Germline V gives CDR1 MDHEN, CDR2 SYDVKM. V gave up 6 bases and J gave up 0 bases, with 12 bases separating them. This CDR3 has 14 amino acids. CDR3 DNA: TGTGCCAGCAGGGTGGAGTTCTCCTCCTACGAGCAGTACTTC. Translated, it gives CASRVEFSSYEQYF.

This clone turned up a few times. One junction end does not reproduce the germline sequence, and a read error may be involved. The chain joins TRBV5-3 to TRBJ2-1; D uncertain. TRBV5-3 is marked as an open reading frame, function uncertain. CDR3 length: 12 residues. The CDR3 DNA reads TGTGCCAGCAGCTTGAGCCGTAATGAGCAGTTCTTC. This codes for CASSLSRNEQFF.

CDR3 sequence: CASSESLGSGRADTQYF. The DNA for the CDR3 is TGTGCCAGCAGTGAATCATTAGGTAGCGGGAGGGCAGATACGCAGTATTTT. The V gene is TRBV25-1, the J gene TRBJ2-3; TRBD2 matches 11 bases. Germline CDR1 reads MGHDK; CDR2 reads SYGVNS. Trimming took 1 base from V and 4 from J; bases not matched to a gene: 7. The length of the CDR3 is 17 residues.